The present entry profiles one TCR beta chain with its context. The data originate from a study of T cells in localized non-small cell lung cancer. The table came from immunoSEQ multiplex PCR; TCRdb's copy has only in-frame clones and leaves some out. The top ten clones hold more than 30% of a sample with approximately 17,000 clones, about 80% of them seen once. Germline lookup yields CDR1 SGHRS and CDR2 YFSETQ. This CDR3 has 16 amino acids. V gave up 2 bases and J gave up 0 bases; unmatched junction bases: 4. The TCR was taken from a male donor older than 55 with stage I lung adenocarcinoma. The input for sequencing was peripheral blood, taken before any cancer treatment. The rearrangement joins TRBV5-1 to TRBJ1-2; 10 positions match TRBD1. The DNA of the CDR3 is TGCGCCAGCAGCTTAGGAGGGACAGGGGCTAACTATGGCTACACCTTC. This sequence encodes CASSLGGTGANYGYTF.